A selection of T cell receptor beta chains follows, all from one sample in a study of cytomegalovirus exposure and HLA in healthy donors. Profiling relied on immunoSEQ multiplex PCR, and the TCRdb table lists in-frame clones only, not all of them. Its clone listing holds 200,000 to 250,000 clones. Sequenced material: PBMCs. The receptors come from a woman aged 30 to 39 in good health and CMV-seropositive. The CDR3 runs from the conserved cysteine through the conserved F or W. Each record gives: D gene, J gene, V gene, CDR3 protein, CDR3 DNA. A D gene is named only where the DNA matches it firmly.

-,TRBJ1-5,TRBV18,CASSPRGTSNQPQHF,TGTGCCAGCTCACCTAGGGGAACTAGCAATCAGCCCCAGCATTTT
-,TRBJ1-5,TRBV5-6,CASSGRNQPQHF,TGTGCCAGCAGCGGGCGAAATCAGCCCCAGCATTTT
-,TRBJ2-5,TRBV19,CASSPGGPQETQYF,TGTGCCAGTAGTCCCGGGGGACCCCAAGAGACCCAGTACTTC
-,TRBJ2-3,TRBV19,CASSKAEAADTQYF,TGTGCCAGTAGTAAGGCTGAGGCGGCAGATACGCAGTATTTT
-,TRBJ1-2,TRBV19,CASSIDRGYGYTF,TGTGCCAGTAGTATAGATCGAGGTTATGGCTACACCTTC
TRBD2,TRBJ2-7,TRBV2,CASVGTTSYEQYF,TGTGCCAGCGTGGGGACTACGAGCTACGAGCAGTACTTC
-,TRBJ1-6,TRBV7-2,CASSLDEGLALHF,TGTGCCAGCAGCTTAGACGAGGGCTTGGCCCTCCACTTT
-,TRBJ2-4,TRBV9,CASSGRESGNIQYF,TGTGCCAGCAGCGGACGGGAGTCGGGGAACATTCAGTACTTC
-,TRBJ2-3,TRBV4-1,CASSQATRTDTQYF,TGCGCCAGCAGCCAAGCTACTAGAACAGATACGCAGTATTTT
-,TRBJ1-2,TRBV2,CASNRELDGYTF,TGTGCCAGCAACAGGGAGTTGGATGGCTACACCTTC
-,TRBJ1-1,TRBV14,CASSQEPGVNTEAFF,TGTGCCAGCAGCCAAGAGCCGGGGGTCAACACTGAAGCTTTCTTT
TRBD1,TRBJ1-2,TRBV2,CASGVGRGLYNGYTF,TGTGCCAGCGGAGTGGGTAGGGGGCTTTATAATGGCTACACCTTC
-,TRBJ2-4,TRBV18,CASSPTGPRDIQYF,TGTGCCAGCTCACCAACAGGCCCTAGGGACATTCAGTACTTC
TRBD2,TRBJ2-1,TRBV19,CASSGPTPTSGSYNEQFF,TGTGCCAGTAGTGGACCGACCCCGACTAGCGGGAGTTACAATGAGCAGTTCTTC
-,TRBJ1-2,TRBV5-1,CASSLPGDYGYTF,TGCGCCAGCAGCTTGCCCGGGGACTATGGCTACACCTTC
TRBD1,TRBJ2-2,TRBV19,CASSIDPTGGWTGELFF,TGTGCCAGTAGTATAGATCCGACAGGGGGCTGGACCGGGGAGCTGTTTTTT
TRBD1,TRBJ1-1,TRBV6-5,CASRSPDRVNTEAFF,TGTGCCAGCAGATCCCCGGACAGGGTGAACACTGAAGCTTTCTTT
TRBD1,TRBJ1-1,TRBV5-5,CASSLTGVQNTEAFF,TGTGCCAGCAGCTTAACAGGGGTCCAGAACACTGAAGCTTTCTTT